This T cell receptor (beta chain) was recovered during a study of T cell responses to AZD1222 COVID-19 vaccine. Assay used: immunoSEQ multiplex PCR; TCRdb lists only in-frame clones, some missing. The sample has about 86,000 clones; about 72% are singletons. Per germline, CDR1 GTSNPN and CDR2 SVGIG (reference sequence). The CDR3 spans 15 residues. J lost 5 bases, V lost 4 bases, and 13 bases had no gene match. Study results and limitations: Donors in the cohort were predominantly white British and more often female, and clonal diversity was possibly underestimated.

On this clone: Its antigen remains unidentified.

This sequence originates from an adult in good health. The chain carries TRBV30 and TRBJ2-7; 8 nucleotides agree with TRBD1. The input for sequencing was peripheral blood, taken on day 0 of AZD1222 vaccination. CDR3 bases: TGTGCCTGGAAGGCCTCCGGACAGGGTAACCACGAGCAGTACTTC. Its protein product is CAWKASGQGNHEQYF.